The entry that follows covers one T cell receptor beta chain sequence. As yet, its antigen is unknown. Through a sample-barcoded 5' primer and a J-beta primer mix, a second PCR was run for roughly 6 to 11 cycles. Every cDNA molecule carried a tag from a template-switch adaptor bearing 12 random nucleotides. TCRdb recomputed calls from the 5' RACE reads with MiXCR, one row per CDR3 protein. The table shows almost 550,000 distinct CDR3 sequences, with less than 25% occurring only once. This sample was taken from a study of blood T cells in healthy people across ages. Study-level results: Naive CD4+ cells and diversity were both higher in long-lived donors than in aged donors.

These data were also reused for a study on T cells of mothers and their children. That paper notes: Whatever RNA was extracted went entirely into cDNA synthesis, at about 1.4 ug per 15 ul. Mothers yielded over 8 million CDR3 reads, children 3 million to 3.5 million each.

The sequence was collected from a boy younger than 18 in good health. The specimen sequenced was blood.

CDR3 residues: CSVEGLQGAGSGNEQFF. DNA for the CDR3: TGCAGCGTTGAAGGCTTACAGGGCGCTGGATCGGGCAATGAGCAGTTCTTC. The rearrangement uses TRBV29-1 and TRBJ2-1, with D perhaps TRBD1 (6 bases). The germline V gene encodes CDR1 SQVTM and CDR2 ANQGSEA. Trimming left V 1 base short and J 6 bases short, with 22 bases between. The CDR3 has 17 amino acids.